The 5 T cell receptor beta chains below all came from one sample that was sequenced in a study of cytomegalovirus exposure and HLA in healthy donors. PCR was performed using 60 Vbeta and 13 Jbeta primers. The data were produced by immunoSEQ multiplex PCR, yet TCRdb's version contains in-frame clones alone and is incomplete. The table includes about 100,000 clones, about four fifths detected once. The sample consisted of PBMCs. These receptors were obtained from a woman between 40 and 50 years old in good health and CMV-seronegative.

The CDR3 is CASKRGTGWSEPMNTEAFF. The CDR3 DNA reads TGTGCCAGCAAAAGGGGGACAGGGTGGTCGGAGCCGATGAACACTGAAGCTTTCTTT. This chain uses TRBV2 with TRBJ1-1; 9 bases are shared with TRBD1. The CDR3 consists of 19 residues. The germline V gene encodes CDR1 SNHLY and CDR2 FYNNEI. Unmatched junction bases numbered 18, after V lost 7 bases and J lost 0 bases. The full variable domain, completed using reference TRBV2 and TRBJ1-1, is EPEVTQTPSHQVTQMGQEVILRCVPISNHLYFYWYRQILGQKVEFLVSFYNNEISEKSEIFDDQFSVERPDGSNFTLKIRSTKLEDSAMYFCASKRGTGWSEPMNTEAFFGQGTRLTVV.

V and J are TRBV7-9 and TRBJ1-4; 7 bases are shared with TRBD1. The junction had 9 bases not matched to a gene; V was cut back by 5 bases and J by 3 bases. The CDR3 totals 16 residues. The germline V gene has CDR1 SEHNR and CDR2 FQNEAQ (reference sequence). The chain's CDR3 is CASSEKGARANEKLFF. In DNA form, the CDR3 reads TGTGCCAGCAGCGAAAAGGGGGCGCGGGCTAATGAAAAACTGTTTTTT.

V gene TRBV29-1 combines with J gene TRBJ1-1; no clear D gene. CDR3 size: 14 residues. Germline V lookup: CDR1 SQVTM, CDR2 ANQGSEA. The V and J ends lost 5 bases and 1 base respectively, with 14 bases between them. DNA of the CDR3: TGCAGCGTTCCCCCCACAGACGGGAACACTGAAGCTTTCTTT. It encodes CSVPPTDGNTEAFF.

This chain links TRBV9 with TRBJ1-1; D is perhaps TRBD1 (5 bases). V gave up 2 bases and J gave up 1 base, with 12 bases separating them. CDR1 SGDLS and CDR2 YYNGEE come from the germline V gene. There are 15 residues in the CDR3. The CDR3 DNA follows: TGTGCCAGCAGCGTCTCACAGGTATCGAACACTGAAGCTTTCTTT. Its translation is CASSVSQVSNTEAFF.

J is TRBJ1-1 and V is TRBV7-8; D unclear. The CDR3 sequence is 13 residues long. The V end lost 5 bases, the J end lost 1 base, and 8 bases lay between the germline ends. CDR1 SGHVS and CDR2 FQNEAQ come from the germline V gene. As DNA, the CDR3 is TGTGCCAGCAGCCCGAGAAGGAACACTGAAGCTTTCTTT. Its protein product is CASSPRRNTEAFF.